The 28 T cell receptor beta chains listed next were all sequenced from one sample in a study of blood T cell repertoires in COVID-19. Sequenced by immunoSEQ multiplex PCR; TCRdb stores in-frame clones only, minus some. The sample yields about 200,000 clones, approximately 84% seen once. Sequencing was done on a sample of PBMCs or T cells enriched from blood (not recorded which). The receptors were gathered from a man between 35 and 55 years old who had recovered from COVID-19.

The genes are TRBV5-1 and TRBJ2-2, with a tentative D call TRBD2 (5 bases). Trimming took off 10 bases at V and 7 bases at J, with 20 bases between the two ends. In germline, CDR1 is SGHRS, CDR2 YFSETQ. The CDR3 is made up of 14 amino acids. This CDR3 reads CAGEGRKAGGELFF. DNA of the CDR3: TGCGCCGGAGAAGGGCGAAAGGCGGGCGGGGAGCTGTTTTTT.

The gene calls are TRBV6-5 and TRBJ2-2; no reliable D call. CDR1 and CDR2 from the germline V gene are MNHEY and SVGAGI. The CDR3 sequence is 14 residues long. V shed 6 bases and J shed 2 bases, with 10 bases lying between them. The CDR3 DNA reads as TGTGCCAGCAGGAGCCAAGTTAACACCGGGGAGCTGTTTTTT. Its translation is CASRSQVNTGELFF.

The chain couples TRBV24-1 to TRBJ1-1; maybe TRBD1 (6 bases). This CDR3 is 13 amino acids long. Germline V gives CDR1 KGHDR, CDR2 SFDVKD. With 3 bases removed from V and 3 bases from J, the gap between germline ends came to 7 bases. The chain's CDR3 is CATSDTGYTEAFF. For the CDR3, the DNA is TGTGCCACCAGTGATACAGGGTACACTGAAGCTTTCTTT.

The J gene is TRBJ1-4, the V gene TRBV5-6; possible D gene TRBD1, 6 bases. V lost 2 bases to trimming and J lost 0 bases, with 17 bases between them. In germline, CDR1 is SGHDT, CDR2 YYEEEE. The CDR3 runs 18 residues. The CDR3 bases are TGTGCCAGCAGCTTAACGGGACACTTCTTTGCAACTAATGAAAAACTGTTTTTT. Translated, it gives CASSLTGHFFATNEKLFF.

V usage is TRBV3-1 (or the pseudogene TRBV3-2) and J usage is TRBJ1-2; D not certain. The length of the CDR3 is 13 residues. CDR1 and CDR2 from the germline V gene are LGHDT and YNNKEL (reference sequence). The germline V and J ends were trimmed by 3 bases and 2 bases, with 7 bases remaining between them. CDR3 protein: CASSHRENYGYTF. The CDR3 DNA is TGTGCCAGCAGCCACCGGGAGAACTATGGCTACACCTTC.

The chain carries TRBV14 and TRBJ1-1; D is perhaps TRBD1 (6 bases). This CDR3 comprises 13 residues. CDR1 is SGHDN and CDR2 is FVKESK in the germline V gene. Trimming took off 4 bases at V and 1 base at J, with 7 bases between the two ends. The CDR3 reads CASSRQENTEAFF. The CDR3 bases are TGTGCCAGCAGCCGACAGGAGAACACTGAAGCTTTCTTT.

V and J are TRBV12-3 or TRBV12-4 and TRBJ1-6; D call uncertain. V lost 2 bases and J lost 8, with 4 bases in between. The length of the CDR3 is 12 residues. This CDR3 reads CASSLLYSPLHF. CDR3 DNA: TGTGCCAGCAGTTTATTATATTCACCCCTCCACTTT.

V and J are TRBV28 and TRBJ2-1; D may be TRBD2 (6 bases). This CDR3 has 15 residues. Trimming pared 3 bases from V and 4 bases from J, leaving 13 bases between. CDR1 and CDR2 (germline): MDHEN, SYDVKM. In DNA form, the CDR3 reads TGTGCCAGCAGTTTGGGTGCGGCGGGATACAATGAGCAGTTCTTC. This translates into CASSLGAAGYNEQFF.

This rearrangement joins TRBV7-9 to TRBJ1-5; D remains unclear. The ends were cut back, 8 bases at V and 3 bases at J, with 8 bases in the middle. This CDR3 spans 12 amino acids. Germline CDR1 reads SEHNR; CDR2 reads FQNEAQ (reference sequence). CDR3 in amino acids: CASAGLNQPQHF. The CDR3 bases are TGTGCCAGCGCTGGACTCAATCAGCCCCAGCATTTT.

CDR3 in DNA: TGTGCCGCGGCGCAGGGGGATAGTCTTCCTGAAGCTTTCTTT. It translates to CAAAQGDSLPEAFF. The chain recombines TRBV10-3 with TRBJ1-1, with 7 bases matching TRBD1. Germline V gene lookup returns CDR1 ENHRY and CDR2 SYGVKD. The CDR3 spans 14 residues. V trimming: 11 bases; J trimming: 6 bases; junction bases outside the gene matches: 15.

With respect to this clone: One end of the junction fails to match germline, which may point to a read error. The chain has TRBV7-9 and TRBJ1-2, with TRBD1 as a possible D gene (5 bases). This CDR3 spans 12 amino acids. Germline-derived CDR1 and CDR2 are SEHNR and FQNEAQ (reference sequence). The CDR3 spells CASSLEDTGFTF. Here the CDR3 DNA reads TGTGCCAGCAGCTTAGAGGACACGGGCTTCACCTTC. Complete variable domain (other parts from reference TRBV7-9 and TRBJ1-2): DTGVSQNPRHKITKRGQNVTFRCDPISEHNRLYWYRQTLGQGPEFLTYFQNEAQLEKSRLLSDRFSAERPKGSFSTLEIQRTEQGDSAMYLCASSLEDTGFTFGSGTRLTVV.

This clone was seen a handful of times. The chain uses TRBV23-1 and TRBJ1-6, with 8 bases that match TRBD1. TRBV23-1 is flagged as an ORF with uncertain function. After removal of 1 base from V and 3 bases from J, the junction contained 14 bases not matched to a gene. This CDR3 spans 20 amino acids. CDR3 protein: CASSQCVGRQGSLYNSPLHF. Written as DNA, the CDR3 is TGCGCCAGCAGTCAATGTGTCGGACGACAGGGGTCCCTCTATAATTCACCCCTCCACTTT.

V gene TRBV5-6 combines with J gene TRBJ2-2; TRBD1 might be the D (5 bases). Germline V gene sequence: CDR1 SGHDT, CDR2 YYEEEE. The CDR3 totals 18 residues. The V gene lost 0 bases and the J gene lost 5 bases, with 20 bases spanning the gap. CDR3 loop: CASSLAKYGTGPTGELFF. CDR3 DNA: TGTGCCAGCAGCTTGGCCAAGTATGGAACAGGACCAACCGGGGAGCTGTTTTTT.

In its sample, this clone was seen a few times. CDR3 amino acids: CASSSGRVLDYGYTF. Here the CDR3 DNA reads TGTGCCAGCAGCTCCGGCAGGGTCTTGGACTATGGCTACACCTTC. This chain connects TRBV7-9 to TRBJ1-2, with a possible D match to TRBD1 (5 bases). The CDR3 is 15 residues long. Germline values: CDR1 SEHNR, CDR2 FQNEAQ (reference sequence). Trimming removed 4 bases from V and 3 bases from J, with 15 bases in between.

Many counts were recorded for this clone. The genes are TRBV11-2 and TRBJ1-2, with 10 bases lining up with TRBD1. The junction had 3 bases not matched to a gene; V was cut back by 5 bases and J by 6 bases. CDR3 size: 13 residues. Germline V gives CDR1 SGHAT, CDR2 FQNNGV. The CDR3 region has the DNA TGTGCCAGCAGCCTCGGGACAGGGGATGGCTACACCTTC. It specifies CASSLGTGDGYTF.

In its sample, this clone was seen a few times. The CDR3 DNA reads TGTGCAGGTCGAGGGACTGAAGCTTTCTTT. Translated, it gives CAGRGTEAFF. This chain joins TRBV19 and TRBJ1-1; D gene unclear. Germline V gene data show CDR1 as LNHDA and CDR2 as SQIVND (reference sequence). The CDR3 consists of 10 residues. The full variable domain, its missing parts supplied by reference TRBV19 and TRBJ1-1, is DGGITQSPKYLFRKEGQNVTLSCEQNLNHDAMYWYRQDPGQGLRLIYYSQIVNDFQKGDIAEGYSVSREKKESFPLTVTSAQKNPTAFYLCAGRGTEAFFGQGTRLTVV.

The CDR3 reads CATSGFGTAGYTF. The CDR3 DNA reads as TGTGCCACCAGCGGATTCGGGACAGCTGGCTACACCTTC. This sequence joins TRBV15 and TRBJ1-2, with TRBD1 matching over 7 bases. Trimming at V came to 5 bases and at J to 7 bases, leaving 7 bases not matched to a gene. This CDR3 comprises 13 residues. The V gene's germline CDR1 is LNHNV and CDR2 YYDKDF (reference sequence).

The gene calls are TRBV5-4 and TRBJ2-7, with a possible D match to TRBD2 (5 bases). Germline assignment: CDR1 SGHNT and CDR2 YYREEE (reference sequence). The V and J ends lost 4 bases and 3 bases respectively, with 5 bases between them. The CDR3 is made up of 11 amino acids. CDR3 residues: CASSRDYEQYF. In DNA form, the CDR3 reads TGTGCCAGCAGCCGGGACTACGAGCAGTACTTC.

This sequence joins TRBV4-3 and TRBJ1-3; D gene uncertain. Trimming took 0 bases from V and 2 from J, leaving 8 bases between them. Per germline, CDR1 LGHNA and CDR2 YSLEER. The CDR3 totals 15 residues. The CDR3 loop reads CASSQDGVAGNTIYF. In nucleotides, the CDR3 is TGCGCCAGCAGCCAAGATGGAGTCGCTGGAAACACCATATATTTT.

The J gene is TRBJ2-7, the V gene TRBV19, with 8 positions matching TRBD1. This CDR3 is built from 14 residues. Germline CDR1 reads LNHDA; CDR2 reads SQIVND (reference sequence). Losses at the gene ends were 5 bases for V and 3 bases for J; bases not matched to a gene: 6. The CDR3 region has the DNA TGTGCCAGTAGTCTCGGGACAGGCAGCTACGAGCAGTACTTC. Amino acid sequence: CASSLGTGSYEQYF.

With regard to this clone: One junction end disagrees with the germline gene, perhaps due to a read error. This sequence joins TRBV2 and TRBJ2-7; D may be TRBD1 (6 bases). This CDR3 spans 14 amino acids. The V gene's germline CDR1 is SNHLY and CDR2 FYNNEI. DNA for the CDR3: TGTGCCAGCAGCCGGGACACCCTATCCTCCGAGCAGTACTTC. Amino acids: CASSRDTLSSEQYF.

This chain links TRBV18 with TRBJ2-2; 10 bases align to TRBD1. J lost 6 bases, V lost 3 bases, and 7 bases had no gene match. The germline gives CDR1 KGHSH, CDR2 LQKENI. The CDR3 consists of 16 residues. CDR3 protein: CASSPRDRGLSGELFF. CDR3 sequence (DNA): TGTGCCAGCTCACCTCGGGACAGGGGCCTTTCCGGGGAGCTGTTTTTT.

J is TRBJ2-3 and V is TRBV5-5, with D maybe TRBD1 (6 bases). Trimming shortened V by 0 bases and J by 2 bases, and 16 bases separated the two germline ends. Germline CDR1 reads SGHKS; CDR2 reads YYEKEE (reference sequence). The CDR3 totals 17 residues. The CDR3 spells CASSLEPWGLDTDTQYF. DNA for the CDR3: TGTGCCAGCAGCTTGGAGCCCTGGGGGCTCGACACAGATACGCAGTATTTT.

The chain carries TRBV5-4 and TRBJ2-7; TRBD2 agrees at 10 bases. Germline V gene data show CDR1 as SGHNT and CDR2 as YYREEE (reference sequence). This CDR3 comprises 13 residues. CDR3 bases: TGTGCGGTAACTAGCGGGGACTCCTACGAGCAGTACTTC. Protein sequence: CAVTSGDSYEQYF.

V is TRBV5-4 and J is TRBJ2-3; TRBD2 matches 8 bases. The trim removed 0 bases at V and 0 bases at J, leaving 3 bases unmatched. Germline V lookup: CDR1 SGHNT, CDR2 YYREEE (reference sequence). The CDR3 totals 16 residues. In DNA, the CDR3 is TGTGCCAGCAGCTTGGCTCGCGGGGGGAGCACAGATACGCAGTATTTT. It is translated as CASSLARGGSTDTQYF.

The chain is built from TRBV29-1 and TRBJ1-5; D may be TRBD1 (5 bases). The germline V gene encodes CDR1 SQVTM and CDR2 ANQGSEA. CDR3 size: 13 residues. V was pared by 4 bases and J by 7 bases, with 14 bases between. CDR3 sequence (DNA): TGCAGCGTTGTCCAGGACATGGGCCAGCCCCAGCATTTT. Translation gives CSVVQDMGQPQHF.

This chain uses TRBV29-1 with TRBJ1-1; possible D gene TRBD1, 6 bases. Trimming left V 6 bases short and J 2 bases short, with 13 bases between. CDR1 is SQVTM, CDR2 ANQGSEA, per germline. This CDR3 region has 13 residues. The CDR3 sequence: CSVVKGHNTEAFF. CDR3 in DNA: TGCAGCGTCGTAAAGGGACATAACACTGAAGCTTTCTTT.

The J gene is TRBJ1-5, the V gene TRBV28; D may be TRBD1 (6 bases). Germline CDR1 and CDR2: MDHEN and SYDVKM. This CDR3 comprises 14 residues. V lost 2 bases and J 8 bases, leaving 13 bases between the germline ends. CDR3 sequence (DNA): TGTGCCAGCAGTTTAGGGCAGGGGAGAAAGCCCCAGCATTTT. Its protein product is CASSLGQGRKPQHF. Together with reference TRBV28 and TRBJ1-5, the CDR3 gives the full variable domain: DVKVTQSSRYLVKRTGEKVFLECVQDMDHENMFWYRQDPGLGLRLIYFSYDVKMKEKGDIPEGYSVSREKKERFSLILESASTNQTSMYLCASSLGQGRKPQHFGDGTRLSIL.